This T cell receptor beta chain is from a study of blood T cell repertoires in COVID-19. Study background: Sample material is recorded as cDNA or gDNA derived from T cells, B-cell-depleted T cells, or PBMCs.

The CDR3 length is 19 residues. Per the authors' pipeline: Reference gene primer amplification yielded estimated nucleated cell counts. Assay used: immunoSEQ multiplex PCR; TCRdb lists only in-frame clones, some missing. Clone size and the V and J calls come from that table; the DNA yielded D and trimming. The sample contains under 250,000 clones, around 78% of which appear only once. This sequence originates from a woman aged 70-85 years with active or convalescent COVID-19. This chain joins TRBV21-1 and TRBJ1-6; TRBD1 is the table's D call, not checked against the DNA. TRBV21-1 is a pseudogene. Material: peripheral blood. This CDR3 reads CASSKGMEGAVSLNSPLHF. The CDR3 bases are TGTGCCAGCAGCAAAGGTATGGAGGGGGCTGTAAGCCTTAATTCACCCCTCCACTTT.